A single sample is the source of the 4 T cell receptor beta chains below, sequenced in a study of cytomegalovirus exposure and HLA in healthy donors. Sequencing used immunoSEQ multiplex PCR; TCRdb keeps in-frame clones, though not all of them. Counted here are about 220,000 clones, roughly 88% occurring once; the ten biggest clones make up over 12%. Specimen: PBMCs. The receptors originated from a woman aged 25 to 39 in good health and CMV-seropositive.

The chain joins TRBV5-1 to TRBJ2-5, with TRBD1 matching 10 bases. The CDR3 loop spans 15 amino acids. Losses at the gene ends were 7 bases for V and 5 bases for J; bases not matched to a gene: 11. Germline assignment: CDR1 SGHRS and CDR2 YFSETQ. The CDR3 region is CASRPGQGFRETQYF. The CDR3 DNA reads TGCGCCAGCCGACCGGGACAGGGGTTCCGGGAGACCCAGTACTTC.

This clone has more than one count but fewer than ten. Other DNA sequences in the sample encode the same CDR3. The chain has TRBV11-2 and TRBJ1-1, with D hard to call. V lost 3 bases and J lost 0, with 5 bases in between. The CDR3 covers 13 residues. Looked up from germline, CDR1 is SGHAT and CDR2 is FQNNGV. The CDR3 here is CASSFTVNTEAFF. The CDR3 nucleotides are TGTGCCAGCAGCTTCACAGTGAACACTGAAGCTTTCTTT.

The chain uses TRBV30 and TRBJ1-2; 7 positions agree with TRBD1. CDR1 GTSNPN and CDR2 SVGIG come from the germline V gene (reference sequence). The CDR3 consists of 13 residues. The V segment lost 0 bases and the J segment 5 bases; nucleotides outside the gene matches: 3. The CDR3 DNA reads TGTGCCTGGAGTGTACAGACAGGGTATGGCTACACCTTC. Translation: CAWSVQTGYGYTF. Based on the CDR3 plus reference TRBV30 and TRBJ1-2, the full variable domain is SQTIHQWPATLVQPVGSPLSLECTVEGTSNPNLYWYRQAAGRGLQLLFYSVGIGQISSEVPQNLSASRPQDRQFILSSKKLLLSDSGFYLCAWSVQTGYGYTFGSGTRLTVV.

This sequence joins TRBV28 and TRBJ1-2, with a tentative D call TRBD1 (6 bases). The CDR3 consists of 20 residues. Germline V gene lookup returns CDR1 MDHEN and CDR2 SYDVKM. Trimming took off 1 base at V and 7 bases at J, with 31 bases between the two ends. In DNA form, the CDR3 reads TGTGCCAGCAGTTTATTCGACAGGACAAGAGAACCAACCTACCGACCTGGCTACACCTTC. Translated: CASSLFDRTREPTYRPGYTF.